One and the same sample provided the 32 T cell receptor beta chains below, sequenced in a study of tumor-infiltrating lymphocytes in primary liver carcinoma (dated by TCRdb to the late 2010s). Without any cell sorting, total RNA and DNA were extracted together from roughly 20-30 mg of bulk tissue using the AllPrep DNA/RNA mini kit. Sequencing took place on an Illumina HiSeq 2500. Starting from about 500 ng total RNA, TCRbeta-specific cDNA was produced by reverse transcription with a constant-region primer and ProtoScript II reverse transcriptase. Three nested multiplex PCR rounds, following a slightly modified ARM-PCR procedure, were used to build the TCRbeta libraries. Each of the first two PCR rounds ran for 10 cycles and used multiplex TRBV1-TRBV30 forward primers together with a Cbeta reverse primer. Using fastp at Q25 and MiXCR, TCRdb reprocessed the public reads and kept productive beta chains. CDR3 protein sequences are deduplicated, and each keeps its most common genes and DNA. In this sample the table shows about 54,000 distinct CDR3 sequences, over 70% of which occur a single time. Roughly 26% of the sample comes from the top ten.

The sample was liver tumor tissue from sampling region 2. The cell subset or site label on this specimen signifies: tumor region T2, inferior pole. The receptors shown here come from a middle-aged man with primary liver carcinoma and hepatitis B virus infection.

As regards this clonotype: Just one base apart from a much larger clone, this may be a read error. The chain couples TRBV28 to TRBJ1-6, with no clear D. V was pared by 5 bases and J by 7 bases, with 6 bases between. The CDR3 length is 12 residues. Germline CDR1 reads MDHEN; CDR2 reads SYDVKM. Here the CDR3 reads CASSIPNSPLHF. DNA for the CDR3: TGTGCCAGCAGTATCCCGAATTCACCCCTCCACTTT.

This clonotype showed up many times. A much larger clone lies one base from this, so it may be a read error. This rearrangement joins TRBV6-1 to TRBJ2-7, with D unclear. Germline V gene data show CDR1 as MNHNS and CDR2 as SASEGT. The CDR3 consists of 12 residues. CDR3: CGSSEALGEQYF. The DNA of the CDR3 is TGTGGCAGCAGTGAAGCGCTCGGCGAGCAGTACTTC.

In the case of this clonotype: At one of its ends the junction is not consistent with the germline gene, which may arise from a read error. The V and J genes are TRBV4-2 and TRBJ1-1, with TRBD1 matching 7 bases. The length of the CDR3 is 13 residues. From germline, CDR1 is LGHNA and CDR2 YNFKEQ. The CDR3 nucleotides read TGTGCCAGCATCCAAGACAGGGACATTGAAGCTTTCTTT. Protein sequence: CASIQDRDIEAFF.

To note about this clonotype: The missing conserved phenylalanine or tryptophan at the end of this CDR3 makes a read error likely. The CDR3 region has the DNA TGTGCTACCAGTGCGGGACAGGGCTATACCAATGAGCAGTTCATC. Protein sequence: CATSAGQGYTNEQFI. The chain employs TRBV24-1 and TRBJ2-1, with 9 nucleotides matching TRBD1. Per the germline V gene, CDR1 is KGHDR and CDR2 is SFDVKD. The length of the CDR3 is 15 residues.

This clonotype was observed at least ten times. The CDR3 is CASSLTPANTGELFF. CDR3 coding DNA: TGCGCCAGCAGCCTCACCCCGGCGAACACCGGGGAGCTGTTTTTT. This chain joins TRBV5-1 and TRBJ2-2; D remains ambiguous. Between the trimmed V and J ends, which lost 4 bases and 0 bases, there was a span of 10 bases. Per germline, CDR1 SGHRS and CDR2 YFSETQ. There are 15 residues in the CDR3.

This clonotype is large by share. The chain links TRBV6-5 to TRBJ2-2; D is uncertain. The CDR3 is 15 amino acids. The V end lost 2 bases, the J end lost 4 bases, and 11 bases lay between the germline ends. Germline CDR1 is MNHEY and CDR2 is SVGAGI. CDR3 loop: CASSYAVDGTGELFF. CDR3 DNA sequence: TGTGCCAGCAGTTACGCAGTGGACGGCACCGGGGAGCTGTTTTTT.

As concerns this clonotype: Being one base from a much bigger clone, this may be a read error. V gene TRBV25-1 combines with J gene TRBJ2-5; weak D call: TRBD2 (6 bases). Germline CDR1 MGHDK, CDR2 SYGVNS. V lost 8 bases, J lost 2 bases, and 21 bases lay in between. The CDR3 sequence is 16 residues long. This CDR3 is CASCGVEGGPQETQYF. The CDR3 DNA sequence: TGTGCCAGCTGTGGAGTTGAGGGAGGACCACAAGAGACCCAGTACTTC.

A note on this clonotype: The missing conserved phenylalanine or tryptophan at the end of this CDR3 makes a read error likely. The J gene is TRBJ2-3, the V gene TRBV29-1; D might be TRBD1 or TRBD2, each matching 5 bases. Germline values: CDR1 SQVTM, CDR2 ANQGSEA. This CDR3 has 12 amino acids. In nucleotides, the CDR3 is TGCAGCGTAGAAGGGGCAGGAGGTACGCAGTATTTG. Its translation is CSVEGAGGTQYL.

Comments on this clonotype: One end of the junction is discordant with germline, which a read error may explain. This chain connects TRBV7-9 to TRBJ2-2, with D unresolved. The germline CDR1 and CDR2 sequences are SEHNR and FQNEAQ (reference sequence). The CDR3 sequence is 12 residues long. This chain's CDR3 is CASSFNSEELFF. For the CDR3, the DNA is TGTGCCAGTAGCTTTAACAGCGAGGAGCTGTTTTTT.

The table lists this clonotype with a count of one. An end of the junction differs from the germline gene, which may be a read error. The chain has TRBV28 and TRBJ2-2; D possibly matches TRBD1 or TRBD2 (5 bases each). The germline V gene encodes CDR1 MDHEN and CDR2 SYDVKM. There are 14 residues in the CDR3. The CDR3 region is CVSSPTGRTGELFF. The CDR3 bases are TGTGTCAGCAGTCCGACGGGGCGGACCGGGGAGCTGTTTTTT.

This clonotype has at least ten counts. The chain carries TRBV10-3 and TRBJ2-7; unclear D gene. V was clipped by 2 bases and J by 5 bases, with 13 bases between them. The germline gives CDR1 ENHRY, CDR2 SYGVKD. This CDR3 spans 14 amino acids. This CDR3 is CAISERASGDEQYF. CDR3 coding DNA: TGTGCCATCAGTGAGAGAGCAAGTGGTGACGAGCAGTACTTC.

The chain is built from TRBV6-1 and TRBJ2-1; D possibly uses TRBD1 or TRBD2 (5 bases each). V was trimmed by 4 bases and J by 7 bases, leaving 23 bases between them. Germline V gene sequence: CDR1 MNHNS, CDR2 SASEGT. This CDR3 is 17 amino acids long. The CDR3 sequence: CASSGGSWAGKVNEQFF. Here the CDR3 DNA reads TGTGCCAGCAGTGGGGGGTCGTGGGCAGGAAAGGTGAATGAGCAGTTCTTC.

About this clonotype itself: An end of the junction does not agree with germline; a read error may underlie this. The rearrangement joins TRBV6-1 to TRBJ2-1; D may be TRBD2 (5 bases). The germline V gene encodes CDR1 MNHNS and CDR2 SASEGT. CDR3 length: 13 amino acids. CDR3 DNA: TGTGCCAGCAATGAAGTGGGAGTCGGTGAGCAGTTCTTC. Encoded protein: CASNEVGVGEQFF.

This clonotype was seen ten or more times. The gene calls are TRBV5-1 and TRBJ1-5, with 7 bases lining up with TRBD1. V shed 0 bases, J shed 4 bases, and the junction held 4 bases outside the gene matches. Germline lookup yields CDR1 SGHRS and CDR2 YFSETQ. The CDR3 runs to 15 residues. Written as DNA, the CDR3 is TGCGCCAGCAGCTTGGAAGGGACAGTTAATCAGCCCCAGCATTTT. It translates to CASSLEGTVNQPQHF.

The chain links TRBV29-1 to TRBJ2-1; TRBD1 might be the D (5 bases). V was cut by 2 bases and J by 16 bases, with 18 bases left in between. The CDR3 has 12 amino acids. Looked up from germline, CDR1 is SQVTM and CDR2 is ANQGSEA. CDR3 nucleotide sequence: TGCAGCGTTGAACAGGGTAGCAATGAGCTATTCTTC. This gives the protein CSVEQGSNELFF.

In its sample, this clonotype was seen once. One end of the junction does not line up with germline, which may come from a read error. The chain uses TRBV29-1 and TRBJ2-5; no reliable D call. The length of the CDR3 is 13 residues. Germline assignment: CDR1 SQVTM and CDR2 ANQGSEA. The CDR3, as DNA: TGCAGCGTTGGTGAGATGGCCGCTGAGATCCAGTACTTC. This codes for CSVGEMAAEIQYF.

Concerning this clonotype: At one boundary the junction diverges from the germline segment, which might be a read error. The chain joins TRBV11-2 to TRBJ2-5; 8 nucleotides agree with TRBD2. Germline V gene sequence: CDR1 SGHAT, CDR2 FQNNGV. The CDR3 has 15 residues. The CDR3 region has the DNA TGTGACAGCAGCGACCTGACGGGAGCGGGAGATACCCAGTACTTC. Its protein is CDSSDLTGAGDTQYF.

Concerning this clonotype itself: An end of the junction does not agree with germline; a read error may underlie this. The chain employs TRBV5-1 and TRBJ2-1; D is perhaps TRBD2 (6 bases). This CDR3 spans 16 amino acids. CDR1 is SGHRS, CDR2 YFSETQ, per germline. In DNA, the CDR3 is TGCACCAGCAGCCGGGACTTGCGGCCCTCATACAATGAGCAGTTCTTC. This sequence encodes CTSSRDLRPSYNEQFF.

Comment on this clonotype: Because it lacks the conserved phenylalanine or tryptophan at the end, this CDR3 is likely a read error. The CDR3 coding sequence is TGCAGCACTAGACTTGATTACGAGCAGTACATC. It codes for CSTRLDYEQYI. The V gene is TRBV29-1, the J gene TRBJ2-7; perhaps TRBD2 as D (5 bases). The germline gives CDR1 SQVTM, CDR2 ANQGSEA. The CDR3 length is 11 residues. Trimming removed 8 bases from V and 4 bases from J, with 12 bases in between.

As regards this clonotype: Lacking the conserved final phenylalanine or tryptophan, this CDR3 likely reflects a read error. The chain has TRBV12-3 or TRBV12-4 and TRBJ2-7, with D perhaps matching TRBD1 (5 bases). CDR3 length: 12 residues. The CDR3 here is CVSHGRAYEQYY. Here the CDR3 DNA reads TGTGTTAGCCACGGCAGGGCTTACGAGCAGTACTAC.

Turning to this clonotype: This CDR3 fails to terminate in the conserved phenylalanine or tryptophan, so it likely reflects a read error. The DNA is omitted, as the CDR3 cannot be located on it reliably, and the CDR3 follows TCRdb's listing. The chain recombines TRBV29-1 with TRBJ2-2. The CDR3 totals 12 residues, both ends included. Germline V gene data show CDR1 as SQVTM and CDR2 as ANQGSEA. The CDR3 reads CSVVGNTGEPFI.

Details on this clonotype: The conserved phenylalanine or tryptophan normally closing the CDR3 is absent here, so this likely arose from a read error. The rearrangement joins TRBV11-2 to TRBJ1-4; D might be TRBD1 (5 bases). Germline-derived CDR1 and CDR2 are SGHAT and FQNNGV. The CDR3 loop spans 14 amino acids. CDR3 residues: CVSNLEVGDEKLFS. In DNA, the CDR3 is TGTGTCAGCAACTTAGAGGTTGGGGACGAAAAACTGTTTTCT.

This clonotype was observed a few times. The chain employs TRBV11-2 and TRBJ2-7, with TRBD2 matching 14 bases. The V gene's germline CDR1 is SGHAT and CDR2 FQNNGV. The CDR3 covers 18 residues. The CDR3 nucleotides are TGTGCAGGCAGCTTATCCGTTGGACTAGCGGGAGGAGGGTACGAGCAGTACTTC. Its translation is CAGSLSVGLAGGGYEQYF.

Worth noting for this clonotype: Mismatch with germline at one junction end may stem from a read error. The V gene is TRBV10-3, the J gene TRBJ1-2; weak D call: TRBD1 (5 bases). The CDR3 covers 18 residues. The germline CDR1 and CDR2 sequences are ENHRY and SYGVKD. The DNA of the CDR3 is TGCGCCATCAGCGAGTCCGGACACAGATCAGCTATTAACTATGGCTACACCTTC. As protein: CAISESGHRSAINYGYTF.

Comment on this clonotype: A much larger clone lies one base from this, so it may be a read error. The chain joins TRBV30 to TRBJ1-1, with no clear D. The CDR3 contains 13 residues. Germline V gene lookup returns CDR1 GTSNPN and CDR2 SVGIG (reference sequence). Here the CDR3 DNA reads TGTGCCTGGAGCCGAAGAAGGAACTCTGAAGCTTTCTTT. It encodes CAWSRRRNSEAFF.

At least ten counts were recorded for this clonotype. This sequence joins TRBV29-1 and TRBJ1-2; D gene uncertain. The V gene's germline CDR1 is SQVTM and CDR2 ANQGSEA. The CDR3 length is 15 residues. Trimming left V 0 bases short and J 4 bases short, with 15 bases between. The CDR3 loop reads CSVEERAVGPYGYTF. In DNA, the CDR3 is TGCAGCGTTGAAGAACGGGCCGTCGGGCCCTATGGCTACACCTTC.

The table lists this clonotype with a count of one. A read error may produce the germline difference seen at one junction end. The chain recombines TRBV11-2 with TRBJ2-3, with D unresolved. The CDR3 has 13 residues. The germline V gene encodes CDR1 SGHAT and CDR2 FQNNGV. The chain's CDR3 is CASSSITADRQYF. CDR3 sequence (DNA): TGTGCCAGCAGCTCCATCACGGCGGATAGGCAGTATTTT.

The rearrangement uses TRBV6-6 and TRBJ2-2; 8 bases map to TRBD1. J lost 14 bases, V lost 4 bases, and 15 bases had no gene match. Germline V gene lookup returns CDR1 MNHNY and CDR2 SVGAGI (reference sequence). This CDR3 region has 15 residues. CDR3 in DNA: TGTGCCAGCAGTTCCCTGGGGCAGGGGGCCGGAGACCTGTTTTTT. Residues: CASSSLGQGAGDLFF.

To note about this clonotype: The CDR3 does not end in the conserved phenylalanine or tryptophan, so this is likely a read error. The rearrangement joins TRBV6-1 to TRBJ2-5, with D perhaps matching TRBD1 (5 bases). Germline V gene data show CDR1 as MNHNS and CDR2 as SASEGT. Trimming left V 6 bases short and J 5 bases short, with 13 bases between. The CDR3 sequence is 13 residues long. CDR3 loop: CASSRQGVETQYL. The CDR3 DNA reads as TGTGCCAGCAGCAGACAAGGGGTTGAGACCCAGTACCTC.

Comment on this clonotype: It is likely a read error, because the conserved phenylalanine at the end of the CDR3 is missing. The J gene is TRBJ1-5, the V gene TRBV6-6; D is perhaps TRBD1 (5 bases). CDR1 is MNHNY and CDR2 is SVGAGI in the germline V gene (reference sequence). The CDR3 contains 15 residues. The CDR3, as DNA: TGTTCCAGCAGCCTCTCTGGATGGGGGGGTCAGCCCCAGCATTCT. Its translation is CSSSLSGWGGQPQHS.

Comment on this clonotype: This is likely a read error, given that the CDR3 carries no conserved phenylalanine or tryptophan at its end. The V call is TRBV6-1, the J call TRBJ2-5; D is perhaps TRBD1 (5 bases). The V and J ends lost 1 base and 5 bases respectively, with 11 bases between them. The V gene's germline CDR1 is MNHNS and CDR2 SASEGT. This CDR3 is 14 amino acids long. The CDR3 is CASSEGTGLETQYS. The DNA of the CDR3 is TGTGCCAGCAGTGAAGGTACAGGTCTGGAGACCCAGTACTCC.

For this clonotype: An end of the junction differs from the germline gene, which may be a read error. This chain joins TRBV6-1 and TRBJ2-1; 8 nucleotides line up with TRBD1. Per germline, CDR1 MNHNS and CDR2 SASEGT. The CDR3 sequence is 14 residues long. The CDR3 is CVSSEWQGAGEQFF. Written as DNA, the CDR3 is TGTGTCAGCAGTGAGTGGCAGGGGGCGGGTGAGCAGTTCTTC.